This T cell receptor beta chain was profiled in a study of blood T cell repertoires in COVID-19 (dated by TCRdb to the early 2020s). Turning to the overall study: Samples covering the acute and convalescent phases of COVID-19 were provided by collaborators in the United States, Italy and Spain. The repertoires were released in a freely available public database intended as a resource for research on the immune response to SARS-CoV-2. The samples were drawn from the first 160 participants of the ongoing ImmuneRACE study and from about 1,200 subjects provided by 6 global collaborators. Subjects who had been exposed to COVID-19, were actively infected with it, or had recovered from it provided the deeply sampled blood TCRbeta repertoires that made up the dataset. The material from the prospective study consisted of cDNA or gDNA derived from T cells, B-cell-depleted T cells, or PBMCs. HLA class I and class II types, where available, came from metadata supplied by the sample provider rather than from assay-based typing. The sample metadata nearly always contained a de-identified subject ID, COVID-19 status, age in years and sex. What the study reported, not specific to this receptor: Clinical and demographic metadata were provided uncurated, with the amount varying by source and participant.

Worth noting for this clone: What antigen it recognizes has not been identified. Per-base quality was not reported, and no clone a single base away is much larger than it.

Whole blood was collected in K2EDTA tubes by collaborating institutions according to the institutions' own protocols. For TCRbeta analysis, collaborators shipped samples in one of three forms: frozen whole blood, isolated PBMCs, or DNA extracted from either of those sample types. Reading from cysteine to phenylalanine, the CDR3 counts 16 amino acids. CDR3 DNA only is kept here, 48 bases in frame from base 1. Sequences LNHDA (CDR1) and SQIVND (CDR2) are obtained from the germline V gene (reference sequence). V was cut back by 4 bases and J by 6 bases, leaving a gap of 21 bases between them. The immunoSEQ Assay, a bias-controlled multiplex PCR, was used to amplify TCRbeta CDR3 regions from genomic DNA. The paper's processing steps were these. Within the assay, amplification of reference gene primers was used to estimate how many nucleated cells each sample contained. To quantify the absolute abundance of each unique TCRbeta CDR3 rearrangement, sequence reads were collapsed and filtered. Productive Simpson clonality was computed per sample as the square root of Simpson's diversity index over productive rearrangements. As stored in TCRdb, this immuneACCESS dataset retains in-frame rearrangements with V and J assigned. A fraction of the clones does not appear; measured against another copy, unresolved V genes explain less than half of the discrepancy, and the remainder lacks a known reason. The D gene and trimming were derived from the DNA, and the V and J assignments and clone size from that table. Present in this sample are 150,000 to 170,000 clones, less than 95% of which were seen just once. The top ten constitute 0.5% to 0.55% of the sample.

The sequence was collected from a man aged 50 to 60 with acute or convalescent COVID-19. The rearrangement combines TRBV19 with TRBJ1-2, and the D gene may be TRBD1, 5 bases matching. The sample comprised peripheral blood. The nucleotide sequence is given as TGTGCCAGTAGTACCAGACGGGACTACCAAAGCGATGGCTACACCTTC. This translates into CASSTRRDYQSDGYTF.